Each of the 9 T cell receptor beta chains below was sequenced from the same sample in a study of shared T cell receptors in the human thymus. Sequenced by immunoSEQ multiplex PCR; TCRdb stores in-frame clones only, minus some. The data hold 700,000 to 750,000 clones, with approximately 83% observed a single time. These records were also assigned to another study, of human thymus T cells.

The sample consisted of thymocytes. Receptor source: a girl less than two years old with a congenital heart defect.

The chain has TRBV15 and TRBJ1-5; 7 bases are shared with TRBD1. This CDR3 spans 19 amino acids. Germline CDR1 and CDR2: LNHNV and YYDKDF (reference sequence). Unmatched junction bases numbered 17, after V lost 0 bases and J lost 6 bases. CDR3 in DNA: TGTGCCACCAGCAGAGATCAGGGGGGCAGCCACGGGGCTATTCAGCCCCAGCATTTT. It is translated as CATSRDQGGSHGAIQPQHF.

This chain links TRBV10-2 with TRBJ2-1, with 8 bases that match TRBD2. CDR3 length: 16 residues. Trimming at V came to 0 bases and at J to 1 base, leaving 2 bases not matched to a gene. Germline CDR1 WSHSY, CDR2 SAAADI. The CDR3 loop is CASSESASGSYNEQFF. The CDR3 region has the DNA TGCGCCAGCAGTGAGTCTGCTAGCGGGTCCTACAATGAGCAGTTCTTC.

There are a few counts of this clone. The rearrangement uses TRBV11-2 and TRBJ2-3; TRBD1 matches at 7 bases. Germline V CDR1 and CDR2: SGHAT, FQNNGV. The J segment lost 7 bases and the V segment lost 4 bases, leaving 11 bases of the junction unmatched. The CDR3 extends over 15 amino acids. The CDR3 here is CASSSQQGKMNTQYF. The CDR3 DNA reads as TGTGCCAGCAGCTCCCAACAGGGGAAAATGAATACGCAGTATTTT.

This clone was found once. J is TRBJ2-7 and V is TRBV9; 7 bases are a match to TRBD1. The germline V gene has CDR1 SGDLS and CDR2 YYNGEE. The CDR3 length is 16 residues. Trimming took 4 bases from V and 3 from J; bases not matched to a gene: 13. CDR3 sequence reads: CASSPVEGARVYEQYF. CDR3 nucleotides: TGTGCCAGCAGCCCGGTCGAGGGGGCAAGGGTCTACGAGCAGTACTTC.

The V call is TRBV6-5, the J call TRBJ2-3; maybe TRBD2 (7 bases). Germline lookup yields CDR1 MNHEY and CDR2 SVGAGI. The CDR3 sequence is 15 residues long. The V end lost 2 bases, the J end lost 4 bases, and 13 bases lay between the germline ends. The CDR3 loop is CASSYGGGHSDTQYF. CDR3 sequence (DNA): TGTGCCAGCAGTTACGGGGGGGGCCATTCAGATACGCAGTATTTT.

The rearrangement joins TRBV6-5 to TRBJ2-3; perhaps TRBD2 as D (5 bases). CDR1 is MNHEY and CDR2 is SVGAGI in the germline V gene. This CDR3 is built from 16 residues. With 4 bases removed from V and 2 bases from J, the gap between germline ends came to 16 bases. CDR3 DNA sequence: TGTGCCAGCAGTTTTTTTCGAGGGCTTACCACAGATACGCAGTATTTT. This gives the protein CASSFFRGLTTDTQYF.

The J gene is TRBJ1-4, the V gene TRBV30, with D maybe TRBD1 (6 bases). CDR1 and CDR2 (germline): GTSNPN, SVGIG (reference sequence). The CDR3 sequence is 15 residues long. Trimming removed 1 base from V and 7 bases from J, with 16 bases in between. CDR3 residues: CAWSAWGGRGEKLFF. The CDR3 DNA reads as TGTGCCTGGAGTGCCTGGGGGGGCCGCGGTGAAAAACTGTTTTTT. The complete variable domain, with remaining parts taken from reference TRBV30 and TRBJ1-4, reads SQTIHQWPATLVQPVGSPLSLECTVEGTSNPNLYWYRQAAGRGLQLLFYSVGIGQISSEVPQNLSASRPQDRQFILSSKKLLLSDSGFYLCAWSAWGGRGEKLFFGSGTQLSVL.

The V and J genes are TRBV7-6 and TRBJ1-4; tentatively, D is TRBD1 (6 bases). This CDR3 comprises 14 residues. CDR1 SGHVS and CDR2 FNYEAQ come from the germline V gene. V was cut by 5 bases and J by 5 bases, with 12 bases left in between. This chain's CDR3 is CASSLTGWNEKLFF. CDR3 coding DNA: TGTGCCAGCAGCCTTACAGGGTGGAATGAAAAACTGTTTTTT.

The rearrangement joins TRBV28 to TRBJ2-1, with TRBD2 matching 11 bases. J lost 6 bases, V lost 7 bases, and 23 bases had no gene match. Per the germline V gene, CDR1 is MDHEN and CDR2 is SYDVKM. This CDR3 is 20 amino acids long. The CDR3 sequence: CASNLLPPSGGSTPSNEQFF. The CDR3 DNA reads TGTGCCAGCAACCTATTACCTCCTAGCGGGGGGTCTACCCCGAGCAATGAGCAGTTCTTC.